Listed below are T cell receptor beta chains from one sample, sequenced in a study of OX40 agonist ivuxolimab in advanced cancers. Assay: immunoSEQ multiplex PCR; the TCRdb copy retains only in-frame clones and omits some. The sample lists roughly 100,000 clones; over 80% were seen once. The sample in question was CD4+ or CD8+ T cells sorted from blood, obtained in a trial of the OX40 agonist ivuxolimab. Receptors were obtained from an adult with an advanced solid tumor such as melanoma, head and neck, liver or kidney cancer. Each CDR3 is given with its conserved first and last residue. Each record gives: clone size, CDR3 length, D gene, J gene, V gene, CDR3 protein. The D gene is left open where the match is weak. Some rows mark clone size as missing; the rest say once, few, many or name a class of expanded clone.

.	14	TRBD1	TRBJ1-2	TRBV28	CASRTPGTEYGYTF
.	14	.	TRBJ2-7	TRBV6-6	CASSYSNEVYEQHF
.	20	TRBD2	.	TRBV23-1	CASSQSVSGSKKTLPGEQYF
.	15	.	TRBJ1-2	TRBV11-2	CASSVREEANYGYTF
.	19	.	TRBJ2-2	TRBV11-2	CASSLGFAFGPRNTGELFF
.	13	.	TRBJ1-5	TRBV11-3	CASSINTGQPQHF
.	13	.	TRBJ2-2	TRBV6-5	CASSYRGFGELFF
.	16	TRBD1	TRBJ1-1	TRBV18	CASSLFPGQMNTEAFF
.	13	.	TRBJ2-7	TRBV30	CAWSPRGAGEQYF
.	12	.	TRBJ2-7	TRBV15	CATSKSSYEQYF
once	17	.	TRBJ2-2	TRBV28	CASRHAVGRERTGELFF
.	13	TRBD2	TRBJ2-5	TRBV25-1	CASRGTSQETQYF
.	14	TRBD1	TRBJ1-1	TRBV6-9	CASSYWQGALGAFF
.	16	.	TRBJ2-3	TRBV4-1	CASSQGTSLSTDTQYF